This is a list of T cell receptor beta chains from one sample in a study of T cell responses to AZD1222 COVID-19 vaccine. Repertoires were generated with immunoSEQ multiplex PCR, while TCRdb's copy carries only in-frame clones and drops some. The data hold over 50,000 clones, with 88% observed a single time. The sample consisted of peripheral blood, taken on day 0 of AZD1222 vaccination. These receptors all come from an adult in good health. Each CDR3 is given with its conserved first and last residue. The D gene is left open where the match is weak. For some rows the clone size is stated as once, few or many, or as a class when expanded; others skip it.

TRBV11-2	NA	TRBJ2-1	NA	CASSSHSEGVFNEQFF	TGTGCCAGCAGCTCCCACTCAGAGGGGGTCTTCAATGAGCAGTTCTTC
TRBV15	TRBD2	TRBJ2-1	NA	CATSSRLANEQFF	TGTGCCACCAGCAGTCGACTAGCCAATGAGCAGTTCTTC
TRBV3-1/TRBV3-2	NA	TRBJ1-6	NA	CASSQGQDNSPLHF	TGTGCCAGCAGCCAAGGGCAGGATAATTCACCCCTCCACTTT
TRBV30	NA	TRBJ2-1	NA	CAWSVSTRQFF	TGTGCCTGGAGTGTAAGCACTAGGCAGTTCTTC
TRBV6-5	NA	TRBJ1-1	NA	CASSYSGARTEAFF	TGTGCCAGCAGTTACTCGGGGGCTCGGACTGAAGCTTTCTTT
TRBV19	NA	TRBJ1-1	NA	CASSTTGMTEAFF	TGTGCCAGTAGTACCACCGGGATGACTGAAGCTTTCTTT
TRBV28	TRBD2	TRBJ2-5	NA	CASRNPSSGGQETQYF	TGTGCCAGCAGAAACCCTTCTAGCGGGGGACAAGAGACCCAGTACTTC
TRBV5-5	NA	TRBJ2-7	NA	CASSARGPSYEQYF	TGTGCCAGCAGCGCCAGGGGCCCCTCCTACGAGCAGTACTTC
TRBV7-8	NA	TRBJ2-3	once	CASSVGRFGGLRYF	TGTGCCAGCAGCGTAGGCCGGTTCGGGGGGCTTCGGTATTTT
TRBV4-2	NA	TRBJ1-2	NA	CASSQVVAGDGYTF	TGTGCCAGCAGCCAGGTTGTGGCAGGGGATGGCTACACCTTC
TRBV4-1	NA	TRBJ1-5	NA	CASSQDPGEGLEPQHF	TGCGCCAGCAGCCAAGATCCAGGGGAGGGGTTGGAGCCCCAGCATTTT
TRBV30	TRBD1	TRBJ1-5	NA	CAWTGGAGNQPQHF	TGTGCCTGGACAGGGGGAGCGGGCAATCAGCCCCAGCATTTT
TRBV13	NA	TRBJ2-7	NA	CASSLISGQYF	TGTGCCAGCAGCTTAATTAGCGGACAGTACTTC
TRBV27	NA	TRBJ2-3	few	CASSFTLLGDTQYF	TGTGCCAGCAGCTTTACCCTCCTAGGGGATACGCAGTATTTT